This is a list of T cell receptor beta chains from one sample in a study of T cells in Graves' hyperthyroidism and ophthalmopathy. Using its own MiXCR run on the multiplex PCR reads, TCRdb lists one record per CDR3 protein. The table lists hundreds of thousands of distinct CDR3 sequences, approximately 14% of them singletons. The sample comprised blood. These receptors came from a woman aged 40 to 49 with Graves' ophthalmopathy. CDR3s include the opening cysteine and the closing phenylalanine or tryptophan. The order of the fields is V gene, clone size, CDR3 protein. Clone size is shown for a subset of rows, as once, few, many or a class of expanded clone.

TRBV5-8	few	CASSADPSQRTQYF
TRBV27	many	CASSPTTGTGVDGYTF
TRBV7-9	many	CASSIRTGSQETQYF
TRBV20-1	few	CSARAPEGRVSGELFF
TRBV11-2	-	CASSLGPTGGRELFF
TRBV4-2	-	CASSQAMGRQETQYF
TRBV5-1	-	CASSLAGSLDAQYF
TRBV18	many	CASSPPTAFGTEAFF
TRBV28	-	CASRRLAGASDTQYF
TRBV28	many	CASNPGPSYEQYF
TRBV15	-	CATSRDRSQQYF
TRBV4-1	many	CASSQGWGAITDTQYF
TRBV10-3	many	CAIRETGNTIYF
TRBV5-1	once	CASSSLIAGNRNEQFF
TRBV18	many	CASSPKGDRDTEAFF
TRBV19	many	CASSHLIGYTF
TRBV12-3/TRBV12-4	many	CASSLHPRRGGSDEQFF
TRBV10-3	-	CAIRGASSQETQYF
TRBV7-9	-	CASSLQGLLNTEAFF
TRBV4-2	-	CASSPRTGLNYGYTF
TRBV30	-	CAWSGGLAGGEAPSSYNEQFF
TRBV27	many	CASSTGHYNEQFF
TRBV29-1	many	CSVEEVPVRADTQYF
TRBV19	-	CASSMLAAVGEAFF